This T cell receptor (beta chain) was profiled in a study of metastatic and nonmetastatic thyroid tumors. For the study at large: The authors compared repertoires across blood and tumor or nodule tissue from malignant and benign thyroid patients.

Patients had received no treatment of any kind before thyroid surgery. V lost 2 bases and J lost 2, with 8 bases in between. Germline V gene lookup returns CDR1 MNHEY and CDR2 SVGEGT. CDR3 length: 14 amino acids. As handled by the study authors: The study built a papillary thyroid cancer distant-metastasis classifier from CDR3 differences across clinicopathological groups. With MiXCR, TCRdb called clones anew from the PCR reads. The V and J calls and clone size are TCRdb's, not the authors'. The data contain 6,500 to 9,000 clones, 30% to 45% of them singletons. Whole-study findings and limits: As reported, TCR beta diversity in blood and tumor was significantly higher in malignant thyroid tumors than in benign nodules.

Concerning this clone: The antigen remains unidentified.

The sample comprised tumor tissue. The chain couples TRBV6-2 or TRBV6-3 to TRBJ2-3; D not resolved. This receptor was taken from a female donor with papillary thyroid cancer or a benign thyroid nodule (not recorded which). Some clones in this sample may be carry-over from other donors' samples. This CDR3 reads CASSYAYPTDTQYF. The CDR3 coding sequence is TGTGCCAGCAGTTACGCATACCCCACAGATACGCAGTATTTT.